A single sample is the source of the 26 T cell receptor beta chains below, sequenced in a study of blood T cell repertoires in COVID-19. TCRdb's copy holds only in-frame clones and misses some; the assay was immunoSEQ multiplex PCR. This table holds 250,000 to 350,000 clones, roughly 80% found once. Sequenced sample: peripheral blood. The receptors were sampled from a human donor with COVID-19, enrolled during active disease. The donor label of this sample is uncertain.

The V and J genes are TRBV6-5 and TRBJ2-7; 7 bases fit TRBD2. This CDR3 contains 15 residues. The germline CDR1 and CDR2 sequences are MNHEY and SVGAGI. J was trimmed by 0 bases and V by 7 bases; bases with no gene match: 9. CDR3 DNA sequence: TGTGCCAGCACCAAAAGACTAGCATCCTCCTACGAGCAGTACTTC. It specifies CASTKRLASSYEQYF.

The V gene is TRBV7-2, the J gene TRBJ2-5, with D perhaps TRBD2 (5 bases). V was clipped by 3 bases and J by 2 bases, with 10 bases between them. The germline V gene has CDR1 SGHTA and CDR2 FQGNSA. There are 14 residues in the CDR3. CDR3 sequence reads: CASSFGVLQETQYF. Here the CDR3 DNA reads TGTGCCAGCAGCTTCGGGGTCTTACAAGAGACCCAGTACTTC.

The V call is TRBV5-6, the J call TRBJ2-7, with 14 bases matching TRBD2. Germline V CDR1 and CDR2: SGHDT, YYEEEE. With V trimmed by 4 bases and J by 6 bases, 12 bases remained unmatched. The CDR3 length is 17 residues. CDR3: CASSQLPVGTSGSEQYF. The CDR3 DNA follows: TGTGCCAGCAGCCAGCTCCCCGTCGGGACTAGCGGGAGCGAGCAGTACTTC. Using reference TRBV5-6 and TRBJ2-7 for the parts outside the CDR3, the full variable domain is DAGVTQSPTHLIKTRGQQVTLRCSPKSGHDTVSWYQQALGQGPQFIFQYYEEEERQRGNFPDRFSGHQFPNYSSELNVNALLLGDSALYLCASSQLPVGTSGSEQYFGPGTRLTVT.

This sequence joins TRBV5-4 and TRBJ1-6; 7 nucleotides agree with TRBD1. From germline, CDR1 is SGHNT and CDR2 YYREEE (reference sequence). This CDR3 spans 15 amino acids. V shed 3 bases and J 7 bases; nucleotides not matched to a gene: 7. In DNA form, the CDR3 reads TGTGCCAGCAGCTCGAACAGGGGTGGGAATTCACCCCTCCACTTT. This codes for CASSSNRGGNSPLHF.

V usage is TRBV19 and J usage is TRBJ2-3; 7 bases line up with TRBD1. Germline V gene sequence: CDR1 LNHDA, CDR2 SQIVND (reference sequence). V shed 5 bases, J shed 0 bases, and the junction held 2 bases outside the gene matches. There are 14 residues in the CDR3. DNA for the CDR3: TGTGCCAGTAGTCAGGGACAGAGCACAGATACGCAGTATTTT. As protein: CASSQGQSTDTQYF.

The V gene is TRBV18, the J gene TRBJ2-3, with a possible D match to TRBD2 (6 bases). Germline V gives CDR1 KGHSH, CDR2 LQKENI. The V gene lost 3 bases and the J gene lost 4 bases, with 8 bases spanning the gap. CDR3 size: 13 residues. The CDR3 loop is CASSPGGPDTQYF. CDR3 DNA sequence: TGTGCCAGCTCACCGGGGGGTCCAGATACGCAGTATTTT.

CDR3 nucleotide sequence: TGCAGCGTTGAAGGCACGGATCGGGGTGAGCAGTTCTTC. Its protein product is CSVEGTDRGEQFF. V gene TRBV29-1 combines with J gene TRBJ2-1; TRBD2 is a possible D gene (5 bases). The V gene's germline CDR1 is SQVTM and CDR2 ANQGSEA. V lost 1 base, J lost 9 bases, and 13 bases lay in between. This CDR3 contains 13 residues.

V usage is TRBV7-2 and J usage is TRBJ2-5, with D possibly being TRBD1 (6 bases). V lost 4 bases, J lost 3 bases, and 12 bases lay in between. This CDR3 region has 14 residues. From germline, CDR1 is SGHTA and CDR2 FQGNSA. The CDR3 region is CASSSVRGEETQYF. The CDR3 nucleotides read TGTGCCAGCAGCTCCGTCAGGGGAGAAGAGACCCAGTACTTC.

This rearrangement joins TRBV7-3 to TRBJ2-3, with unresolved D. Germline V lookup: CDR1 SGHTA, CDR2 FQGTGA. The CDR3 has 14 amino acids. Trimming left V 1 base short and J 6 bases short, with 11 bases between. Here the CDR3 DNA reads TGTGCCAGCAGCTTAAACCCCCCCGGGGATACGCAGTATTTT. Protein sequence: CASSLNPPGDTQYF.

This rearrangement joins TRBV5-5 to TRBJ2-1; no reliable D call. The V end was cut by 4 bases, the J end by 0 bases, with 11 bases between. The CDR3 totals 15 residues. CDR1 is SGHKS, CDR2 YYEKEE, per germline (reference sequence). The CDR3 DNA is TGTGCCAGCAGCCCGAGTTCGAGCTCCTACAATGAGCAGTTCTTC. Its translation is CASSPSSSSYNEQFF.

This chain connects TRBV11-3 to TRBJ2-3, with 7 bases lining up with TRBD2. This CDR3 has 15 amino acids. V dropped 1 base and J dropped 2; count of bases not matched to a gene: 3. Germline V CDR1 and CDR2: SGHNT, YENEEA. The CDR3 coding sequence is TGTGCCAGCAGCTTAGGCGGGAGACCCACAGATACGCAGTATTTT. It translates to CASSLGGRPTDTQYF.

This clone has a handful of counts. The rearrangement uses TRBV5-1 and TRBJ2-3; TRBD1 is a possible D gene (6 bases). The CDR3 length is 15 residues. Germline V gene sequence: CDR1 SGHRS, CDR2 YFSETQ. Trimming pared 0 bases from V and 6 bases from J, leaving 14 bases between. In DNA form, the CDR3 reads TGCGCCAGCAGCTTGGGGGACACCTGGGGGGATACGCAGTATTTT. Translated: CASSLGDTWGDTQYF.

This chain links TRBV19 with TRBJ1-6; 10 nucleotides agree with TRBD1. The CDR3 spans 15 residues. After removal of 6 bases from V and 6 bases from J, the junction contained 5 bases not matched to a gene. Germline lookup yields CDR1 LNHDA and CDR2 SQIVND (reference sequence). CDR3 in amino acids: CASRTGTGANSPLHF. The CDR3 DNA is TGTGCCAGTAGAACCGGGACAGGGGCTAATTCACCCCTCCACTTT.

The V gene is TRBV18, the J gene TRBJ2-7, with 7 bases lining up with TRBD2. V lost 5 bases, J lost 2 bases, and 6 bases stayed unmatched. The CDR3 contains 14 residues. Per germline, CDR1 KGHSH and CDR2 LQKENI. CDR3 DNA sequence: TGTGCCAGCTCAAAGCCGGGACTAACCTACGAGCAGTACTTC. Protein sequence: CASSKPGLTYEQYF.

The rearrangement links TRBV3-1 (or the pseudogene TRBV3-2) to TRBJ2-5, with a possible D match to TRBD2 (5 bases). V was shortened by 0 bases and J by 1 base, with 9 bases between the two germline ends. The CDR3 spans 15 residues. Germline CDR1 LGHDT, CDR2 YNNKEL (reference sequence). Here the CDR3 reads CASSQDVGSQETQYF. The CDR3 region has the DNA TGTGCCAGCAGCCAAGATGTGGGGAGCCAAGAGACCCAGTACTTC.

This chain connects TRBV27 to TRBJ1-6; D is unclear. The V end was cut by 4 bases, the J end by 7 bases, with 14 bases between. This CDR3 contains 15 residues. Germline CDR1 and CDR2: MNHEY and SMNVEV (reference sequence). The CDR3 DNA follows: TGTGCCAGCAGTTCAAGAGACCCACTAAATTCACCCCTCCACTTT. Translating it yields CASSSRDPLNSPLHF.

Points on this clone: Other DNA sequences in the sample encode the same CDR3. The rearrangement uses TRBV18 and TRBJ2-7, with D maybe TRBD1 (5 bases). Germline V gene lookup returns CDR1 KGHSH and CDR2 LQKENI. V lost 4 bases and J 4 bases, leaving 8 bases between the germline ends. The CDR3 has 12 amino acids. CDR3 nucleotide sequence: TGTGCCAGCTCACAGGGGCAATACGAGCAGTACTTC. This codes for CASSQGQYEQYF.

The rearrangement links TRBV10-3 to TRBJ2-7; TRBD2 agrees at 7 bases. Germline CDR1 ENHRY, CDR2 SYGVKD. The CDR3 length is 13 residues. The V gene end was trimmed by 8 bases and the J gene end by 5 bases; junction bases not matched to a gene: 9. The CDR3: CAIRGRVGNEQYF. The CDR3 nucleotides are TGTGCCATCCGGGGGAGGGTTGGGAACGAGCAGTACTTC.

The chain joins TRBV7-2 to TRBJ2-2; 11 bases fit TRBD2. V was pared by 4 bases and J by 6 bases, with 7 bases of the junction left unmatched. The CDR3 covers 16 residues. Germline CDR1 SGHTA, CDR2 FQGNSA. The CDR3 coding sequence is TGTGCCAGCAGCTCGCGACTAGCGGGATTGCCCGGGGAGCTGTTTTTT. Encoded protein: CASSSRLAGLPGELFF.

The chain combines TRBV7-9 with TRBJ1-1; 11 nucleotides line up with TRBD1. Germline lookup yields CDR1 SEHNR and CDR2 FQNEAQ (reference sequence). Germline trimming cut 5 bases from V and 0 bases from J; bases unmatched to any gene: 5. CDR3 length: 16 residues. For the CDR3, the DNA is TGTGCCAGCAGCCACGGACAGGGGGCTATGAACACTGAAGCTTTCTTT. Its translation: CASSHGQGAMNTEAFF.

The chain employs TRBV7-3 and TRBJ2-2, with 9 bases matching TRBD2. The length of the CDR3 is 14 residues. Trimming at V came to 4 bases and at J to 7 bases, leaving 4 bases not matched to a gene. Per the germline V gene, CDR1 is SGHTA and CDR2 is FQGTGA. CDR3 sequence (DNA): TGTGCCAGCAGCTGGGGACTAGCAGGCGGGGAGCTGTTTTTT. It encodes CASSWGLAGGELFF.

The chain links TRBV7-9 to TRBJ2-3, with 9 bases identical to TRBD1. The CDR3 sequence is 16 residues long. CDR1 and CDR2 from the germline V gene are SEHNR and FQNEAQ (reference sequence). V shed 4 bases and J 4 bases; nucleotides not matched to a gene: 9. CDR3 sequence: CASSWGQGVQADTQYF. For the CDR3, the DNA is TGTGCCAGCAGCTGGGGACAGGGCGTGCAGGCAGATACGCAGTATTTT.

The J gene is TRBJ2-7, the V gene TRBV10-1, with 7 bases matching TRBD2. The germline CDR1 and CDR2 sequences are WNHNN and SYGVQD (reference sequence). The CDR3 extends over 16 amino acids. V dropped 8 bases and J dropped 9; count of bases not matched to a gene: 22. The CDR3 reads CASSQNAGDGIRGQYF. CDR3 bases: TGCGCCAGCTCCCAAAATGCGGGAGATGGGATTAGGGGGCAGTACTTC.

This chain connects TRBV6-2 or TRBV6-3 to TRBJ2-3, with TRBD2 matching over 12 bases. The CDR3 runs 17 residues. Losses at the gene ends were 6 bases for V and 2 bases for J; bases not matched to a gene: 9. Germline CDR1 reads MNHEY; CDR2 reads SVGEGT. CDR3 residues: CASSQYGLAGNTDTQYF. CDR3 bases: TGTGCCAGCAGCCAATACGGACTAGCGGGAAACACAGATACGCAGTATTTT.

The rearrangement uses TRBV19 and TRBJ1-4; D is unresolved. V lost 5 bases and J 7 bases, leaving 8 bases between the germline ends. The germline CDR1 and CDR2 sequences are LNHDA and SQIVND (reference sequence). This CDR3 has 12 amino acids. The CDR3 sequence is CASSPLSEKLFF. CDR3 DNA: TGTGCCAGTAGTCCGTTGAGTGAAAAACTGTTTTTT.

The gene calls are TRBV28 and TRBJ1-6; no clear D gene. Trimming removed 5 bases from V and 10 bases from J, with 15 bases in between. This CDR3 is 14 amino acids long. Germline V lookup: CDR1 MDHEN, CDR2 SYDVKM. Here the CDR3 reads CASSIQRVRSPLHF. Written as DNA, the CDR3 is TGTGCCAGCAGTATACAGAGAGTGAGATCACCCCTCCACTTT. The full variable domain, completed using reference TRBV28 and TRBJ1-6, is DVKVTQSSRYLVKRTGEKVFLECVQDMDHENMFWYRQDPGLGLRLIYFSYDVKMKEKGDIPEGYSVSREKKERFSLILESASTNQTSMYLCASSIQRVRSPLHFGNGTRLTVT.